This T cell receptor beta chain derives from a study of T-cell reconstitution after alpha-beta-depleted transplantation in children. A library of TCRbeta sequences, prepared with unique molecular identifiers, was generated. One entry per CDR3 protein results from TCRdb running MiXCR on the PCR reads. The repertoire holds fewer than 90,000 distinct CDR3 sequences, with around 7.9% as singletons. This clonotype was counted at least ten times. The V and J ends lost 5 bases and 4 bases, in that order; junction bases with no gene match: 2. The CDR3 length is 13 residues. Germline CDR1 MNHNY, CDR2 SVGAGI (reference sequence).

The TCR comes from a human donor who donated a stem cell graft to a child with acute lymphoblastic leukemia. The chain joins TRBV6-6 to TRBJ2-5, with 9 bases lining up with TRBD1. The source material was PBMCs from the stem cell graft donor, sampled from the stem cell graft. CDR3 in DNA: TGTGCCAGCAGTAACAGGGGGCGAGAGACCCAGTACTTC. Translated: CASSNRGRETQYF.